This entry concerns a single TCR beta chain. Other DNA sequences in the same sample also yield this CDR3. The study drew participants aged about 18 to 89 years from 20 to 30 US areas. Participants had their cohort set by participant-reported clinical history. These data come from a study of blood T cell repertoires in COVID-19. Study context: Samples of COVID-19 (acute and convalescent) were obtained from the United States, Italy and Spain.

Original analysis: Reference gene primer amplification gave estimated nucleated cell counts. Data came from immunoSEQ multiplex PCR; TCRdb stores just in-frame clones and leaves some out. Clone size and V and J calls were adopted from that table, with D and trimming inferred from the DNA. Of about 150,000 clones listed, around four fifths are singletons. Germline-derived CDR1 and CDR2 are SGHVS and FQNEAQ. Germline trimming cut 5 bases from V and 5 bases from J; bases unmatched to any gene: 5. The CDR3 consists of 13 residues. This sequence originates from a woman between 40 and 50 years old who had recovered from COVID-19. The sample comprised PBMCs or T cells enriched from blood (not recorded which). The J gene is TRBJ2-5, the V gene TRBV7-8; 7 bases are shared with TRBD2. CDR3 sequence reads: CASSPGLVETQYF. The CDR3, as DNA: TGTGCCAGCAGCCCAGGACTAGTGGAGACCCAGTACTTC.